Below, one T cell receptor beta chain is given with its context. One entry per CDR3 protein results from TCRdb running MiXCR on the 5' RACE reads. The data show 200,000 to 300,000 distinct CDR3 sequences, 30% to 40% seen once. This record comes from a study of CD8 T cells in ankylosing spondylitis. This receptor was obtained from a male donor with ankylosing spondylitis or in good health (not recorded which). What was sequenced was blood, either unsorted or a sorted T cell fraction (not recorded which).

This CDR3 reads CASSSATSGTDTQYF. The CDR3 nucleotides are TGTGCCAGCAGCTCCGCGACTAGCGGCACAGATACGCAGTATTTT. This chain links TRBV7-9 with TRBJ2-3; TRBD2 matches at 8 bases. The CDR3 runs 15 residues. From germline, CDR1 is SEHNR and CDR2 FQNEAQ (reference sequence). Trimming cost V 4 bases and J 1 base; bases outside gene matches: 4.